This T cell receptor beta chain was captured in a study of post-analysis software for immune sequencing data. Study-level background: Relapsing-remitting, secondary progressive and progressive-relapsing forms of multiple sclerosis all featured among disease courses.

Study results and caveats: Significantly decreased normalized Chao1 diversity was recorded for multiple sclerosis patients relative to controls. Among four to six TRBV segments more frequent in patients than controls were TRBV5-6, TRBV5-1 and TRBV20-1. With F measure, samples from one preparation batch clustered together strongly.

Worth noting for this clonotype: The antigen is unknown.

Germline values: CDR1 DFQATT, CDR2 SNEGSKA (reference sequence). This CDR3 region has 17 residues. V lost 0 bases and J lost 4; bases outside the gene matches: 5. TCR beta cDNA libraries had unique molecular identifiers. Input of about 1 to 11 million T cells yielded a few hundred thousand cDNA molecules. TCRdb re-called the PCR reads through MiXCR, storing one row per CDR3 protein. There are hundreds of thousands of distinct CDR3 sequences in the sample; over 45% occur only once, and 11% lies in the top ten. The clonotype comes from a girl aged 2 to 9 with multiple sclerosis. Material: blood. The V and J genes are TRBV20-1 and TRBJ2-5, with TRBD2 matching over 16 bases. CDR3 protein: CSARDGGLAGGRETQYF. CDR3 coding DNA: TGCAGTGCTAGAGATGGGGGACTAGCGGGAGGGCGAGAGACCCAGTACTTC.